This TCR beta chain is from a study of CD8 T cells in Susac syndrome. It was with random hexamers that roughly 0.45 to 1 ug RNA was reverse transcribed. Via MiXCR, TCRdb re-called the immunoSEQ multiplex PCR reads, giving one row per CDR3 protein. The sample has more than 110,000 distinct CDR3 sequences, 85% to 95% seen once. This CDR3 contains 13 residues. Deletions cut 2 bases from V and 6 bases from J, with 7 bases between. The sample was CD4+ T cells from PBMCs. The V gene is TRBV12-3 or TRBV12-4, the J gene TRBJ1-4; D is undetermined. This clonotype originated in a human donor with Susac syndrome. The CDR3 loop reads CASSLIVYEKLFF. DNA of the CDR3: TGTGCCAGCAGTTTAATTGTATATGAAAAACTGTTTTTT.